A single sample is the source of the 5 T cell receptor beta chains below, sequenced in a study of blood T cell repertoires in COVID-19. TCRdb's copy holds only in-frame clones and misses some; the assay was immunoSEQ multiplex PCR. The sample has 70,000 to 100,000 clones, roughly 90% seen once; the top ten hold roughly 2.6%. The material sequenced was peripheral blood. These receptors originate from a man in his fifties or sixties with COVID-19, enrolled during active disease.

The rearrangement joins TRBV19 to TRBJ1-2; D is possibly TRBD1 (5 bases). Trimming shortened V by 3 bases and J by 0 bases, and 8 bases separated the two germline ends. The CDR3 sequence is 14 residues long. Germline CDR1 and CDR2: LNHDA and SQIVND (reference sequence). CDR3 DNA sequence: TGTGCCAGTAGTATGCTGGACACTAACTATGGCTACACCTTC. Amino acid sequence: CASSMLDTNYGYTF.

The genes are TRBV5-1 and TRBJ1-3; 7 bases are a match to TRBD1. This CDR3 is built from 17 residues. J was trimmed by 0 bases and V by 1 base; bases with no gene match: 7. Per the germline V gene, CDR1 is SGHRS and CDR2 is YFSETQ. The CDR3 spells CASSLTATGSSGNTIYF. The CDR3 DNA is TGCGCCAGCAGCTTGACCGCGACAGGGAGCTCTGGAAACACCATATATTTT.

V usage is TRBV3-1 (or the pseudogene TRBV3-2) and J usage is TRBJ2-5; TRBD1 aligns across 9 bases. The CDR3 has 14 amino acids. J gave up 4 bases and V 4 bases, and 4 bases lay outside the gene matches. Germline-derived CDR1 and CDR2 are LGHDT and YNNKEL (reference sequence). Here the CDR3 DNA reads TGTGCCAGCAGCCCCCGGACAGGGGTAGAGACCCAGTACTTC. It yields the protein CASSPRTGVETQYF.

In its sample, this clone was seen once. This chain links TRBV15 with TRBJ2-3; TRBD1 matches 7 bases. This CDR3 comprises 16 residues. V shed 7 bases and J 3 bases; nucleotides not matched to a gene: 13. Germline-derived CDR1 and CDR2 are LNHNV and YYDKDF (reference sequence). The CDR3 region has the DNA TGTGCCACCACCACTAGTTGGGGCAGGGGGACAGATACGCAGTATTTT. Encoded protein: CATTTSWGRGTDTQYF.

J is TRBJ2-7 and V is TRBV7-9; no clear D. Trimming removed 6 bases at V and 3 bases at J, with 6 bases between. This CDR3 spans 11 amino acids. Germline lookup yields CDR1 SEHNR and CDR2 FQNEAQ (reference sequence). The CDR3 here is CASSPYYEQYF. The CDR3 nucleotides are TGTGCCAGCAGTCCCTACTACGAGCAGTACTTC.